This T cell receptor beta chain was sequenced for a study of CXCR3-negative and CXCR3-positive naive CD8 T cells. Study outcomes and limitations: Comparison of naive cells showed more hydrophobic TRB CDR3s in CXCR3-positive than in CXCR3-negative naive cells.

On this clonotype itself: Its cognate antigen is unknown.

Germline values: CDR1 MNHEY, CDR2 SVGEGT. The CDR3 is 16 residues long. In preparing the TRB cDNA libraries, 5' RACE with UMI labels was used. TCRdb reprocessed the 5' RACE reads and reports one entry per CDR3 protein, with no DNA. The data include some 150,000 distinct CDR3 sequences; the top ten clones carry 0.4% to 0.5%. The specimen sequenced was naive CXCR3+ CD8+ T cells from blood. Subset: CD45RO-CCR7+CD27+CD95- naive CD8+ T cells expressing CXCR3 (TNR3+). This TCR was recovered from a human donor in good health. Some clones in this sample may be carry-over from other donors' samples. The rearrangement links TRBV6-2 or TRBV6-3 to TRBJ2-1; without DNA, the TCRdb call of TRBD2 cannot be checked. The CDR3 loop is CASSLLAEGSHNEQFF.